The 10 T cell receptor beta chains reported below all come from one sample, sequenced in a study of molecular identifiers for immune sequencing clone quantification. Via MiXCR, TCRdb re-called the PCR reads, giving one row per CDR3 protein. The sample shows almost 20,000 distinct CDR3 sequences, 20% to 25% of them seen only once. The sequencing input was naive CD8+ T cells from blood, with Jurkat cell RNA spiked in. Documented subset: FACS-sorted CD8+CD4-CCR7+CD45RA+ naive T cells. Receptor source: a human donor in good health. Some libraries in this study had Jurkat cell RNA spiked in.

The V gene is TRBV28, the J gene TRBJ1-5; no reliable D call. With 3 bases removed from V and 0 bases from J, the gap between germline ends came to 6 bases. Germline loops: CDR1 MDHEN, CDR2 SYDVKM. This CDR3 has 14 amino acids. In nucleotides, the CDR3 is TGTGCCAGCAGTTTCGATAGTAGCAATCAGCCCCAGCATTTT. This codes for CASSFDSSNQPQHF.

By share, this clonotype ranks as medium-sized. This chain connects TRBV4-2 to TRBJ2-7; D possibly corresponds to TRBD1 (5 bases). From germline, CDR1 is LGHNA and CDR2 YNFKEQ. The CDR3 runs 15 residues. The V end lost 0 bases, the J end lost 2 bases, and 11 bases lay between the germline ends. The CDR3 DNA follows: TGTGCCAGCAGCCAAGAGGGCGTAGGGGCCTACGAGCAGTACTTC. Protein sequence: CASSQEGVGAYEQYF.

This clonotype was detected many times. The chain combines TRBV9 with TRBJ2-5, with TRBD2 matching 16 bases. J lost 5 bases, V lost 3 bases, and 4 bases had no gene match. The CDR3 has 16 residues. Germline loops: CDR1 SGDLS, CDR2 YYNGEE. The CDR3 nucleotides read TGTGCCAGCAGCGCCGGGACTAGCGGGAGGGAGGAGACCCAGTACTTC. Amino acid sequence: CASSAGTSGREETQYF. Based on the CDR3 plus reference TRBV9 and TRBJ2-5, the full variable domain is DSGVTQTPKHLITATGQRVTLRCSPRSGDLSVYWYQQSLDQGLQFLIQYYNGEERAKGNILERFSAQQFPDLHSELNLSSLELGDSALYFCASSAGTSGREETQYFGPGTRLLVL.

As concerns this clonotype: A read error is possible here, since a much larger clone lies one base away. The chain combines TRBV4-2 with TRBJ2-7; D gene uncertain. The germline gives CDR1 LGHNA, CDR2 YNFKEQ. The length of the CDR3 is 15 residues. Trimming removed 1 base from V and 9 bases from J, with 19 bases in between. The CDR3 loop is CASSQVLGLGSSQYF. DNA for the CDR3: TGTGCCAGCAGCCAAGTTTTAGGTTTGGGGTCCTCGCAGTACTTC.

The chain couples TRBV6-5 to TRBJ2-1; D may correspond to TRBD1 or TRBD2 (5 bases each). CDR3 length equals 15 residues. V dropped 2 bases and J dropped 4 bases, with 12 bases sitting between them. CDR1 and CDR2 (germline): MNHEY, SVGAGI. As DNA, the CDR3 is TGTGCCAGCAGTTACGCCGGGACCGGGTACAATGAGCAGTTCTTC. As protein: CASSYAGTGYNEQFF.

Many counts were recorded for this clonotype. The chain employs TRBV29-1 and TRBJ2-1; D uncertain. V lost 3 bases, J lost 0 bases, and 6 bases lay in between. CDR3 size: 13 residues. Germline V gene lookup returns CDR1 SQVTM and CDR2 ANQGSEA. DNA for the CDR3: TGCAGCGTTGAGGCCGACTCCTACAATGAGCAGTTCTTC. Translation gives CSVEADSYNEQFF.

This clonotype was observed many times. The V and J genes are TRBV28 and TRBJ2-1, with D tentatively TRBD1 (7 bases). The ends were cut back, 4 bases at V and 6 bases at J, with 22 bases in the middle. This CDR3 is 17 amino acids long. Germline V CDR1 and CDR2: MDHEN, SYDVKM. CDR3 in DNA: TGTGCCAGCAGTTGGGTGATCGGAGGAGGGGGCGGCAATGAGCAGTTCTTC. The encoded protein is CASSWVIGGGGGNEQFF.

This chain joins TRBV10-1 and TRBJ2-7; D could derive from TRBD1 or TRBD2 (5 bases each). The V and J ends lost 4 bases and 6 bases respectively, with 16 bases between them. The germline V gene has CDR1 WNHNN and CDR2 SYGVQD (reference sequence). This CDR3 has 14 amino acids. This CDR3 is CASSGPGSTFEQYF. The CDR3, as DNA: TGCGCCAGCAGTGGCCCAGGGAGTACCTTCGAGCAGTACTTC.

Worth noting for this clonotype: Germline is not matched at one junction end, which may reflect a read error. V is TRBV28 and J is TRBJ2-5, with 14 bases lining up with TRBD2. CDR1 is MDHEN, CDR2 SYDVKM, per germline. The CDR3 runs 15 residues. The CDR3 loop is CASGFGLAGGETQYF. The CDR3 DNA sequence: TGTGCCAGCGGTTTTGGACTAGCGGGAGGAGAGACCCAGTACTTC.

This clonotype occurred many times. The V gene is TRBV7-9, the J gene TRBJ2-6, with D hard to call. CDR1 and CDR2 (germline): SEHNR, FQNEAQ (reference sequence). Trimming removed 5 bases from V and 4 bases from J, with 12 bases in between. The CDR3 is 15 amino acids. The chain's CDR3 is CASSQVGVGANVLTF. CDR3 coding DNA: TGTGCCAGCAGCCAGGTTGGGGTGGGGGCCAACGTCCTGACTTTC.